Below, 19 T cell receptor beta chains from the same sample are listed, as sequenced in a study of CD4 T cells in relation to SARS-CoV-2 and coronaviruses. Before the COVID-19 pandemic, during about 2010-2018, CD4+ T cells were taken from unexposed donors. Method: immunoSEQ multiplex PCR; TCRdb's copy keeps in-frame clones and lacks some. This sample carries about 64,000 clones, about 95% of them seen once, and the ten largest clones take approximately 0.14%. The material sequenced was naive CD4+ T cells from PBMCs. This sample's subset: naive CD4+ T cells isolated by negative enrichment. Source of these receptors: a human donor in good health.

This clone was counted a single time. The chain uses TRBV5-4 and TRBJ2-7, with 7 nucleotides matching TRBD1. With 4 bases clipped from V and 3 bases from J, the junction kept 4 bases outside the gene matches. Germline V CDR1 and CDR2: SGHNT, YYREEE (reference sequence). The CDR3 extends over 13 amino acids. In nucleotides, the CDR3 is TGTGCCAGCAGCCGGGACAGCTTCTACGAGCAGTACTTC. Its protein is CASSRDSFYEQYF.

The chain uses TRBV27 and TRBJ2-7, with 7 nucleotides matching TRBD1. V trimming: 0 bases; J trimming: 1 base; junction bases outside the gene matches: 3. This CDR3 comprises 15 residues. The germline CDR1 and CDR2 sequences are MNHEY and SMNVEV (reference sequence). CDR3 sequence reads: CASSLSWTGSYEQYF. The CDR3 nucleotides are TGTGCCAGCAGTTTATCGTGGACAGGATCCTACGAGCAGTACTTC.

The chain joins TRBV5-1 to TRBJ1-4, with D possibly being TRBD1 (5 bases). Trimming took 2 bases from V and 0 from J, leaving 8 bases between them. Germline-derived CDR1 and CDR2 are SGHRS and YFSETQ. This CDR3 region has 15 residues. The CDR3 DNA is TGCGCCAGCAGCTTCGGGGCTGCAACTAATGAAAAACTGTTTTTT. Its translation is CASSFGAATNEKLFF. The full variable domain, its missing parts supplied by reference TRBV5-1 and TRBJ1-4, is KAGVTQTPRYLIKTRGQQVTLSCSPISGHRSVSWYQQTPGQGLQFLFEYFSETQRNKGNFPGRFSGRQFSNSRSEMNVSTLELGDSALYLCASSFGAATNEKLFFGSGTQLSVL.

The chain recombines TRBV7-9 with TRBJ1-1; D gene uncertain. Trimming left V 5 bases short and J 1 base short, with 11 bases between. The germline V gene encodes CDR1 SEHNR and CDR2 FQNEAQ (reference sequence). The length of the CDR3 is 14 residues. Here the CDR3 reads CASSPYGKNTEAFF. The CDR3 DNA sequence: TGTGCCAGCAGCCCATACGGGAAGAACACTGAAGCTTTCTTT.

V gene TRBV28 combines with J gene TRBJ1-4; D ambiguous. The germline V gene encodes CDR1 MDHEN and CDR2 SYDVKM. The length of the CDR3 is 16 residues. Trimming cost V 6 bases and J 3 bases, with 17 bases left between them. Here the CDR3 reads CASSRRQRRANEKLFF. The CDR3 DNA reads as TGTGCCAGCAGCCGCCGACAACGGCGGGCTAATGAAAAACTGTTTTTT.

The chain links TRBV28 to TRBJ1-3, with D possibly matching TRBD1 (6 bases). This CDR3 contains 14 residues. CDR1 is MDHEN, CDR2 SYDVKM, per germline. With 7 bases removed from V and 4 bases from J, the gap between germline ends came to 14 bases. In DNA, the CDR3 is TGTGCCAGCACGCAACCAGGGGTAGGAAACACCATATATTTT. Protein: CASTQPGVGNTIYF. The entire variable domain, with the rest obtained from reference TRBV28 and TRBJ1-3, is as follows: DVKVTQSSRYLVKRTGEKVFLECVQDMDHENMFWYRQDPGLGLRLIYFSYDVKMKEKGDIPEGYSVSREKKERFSLILESASTNQTSMYLCASTQPGVGNTIYFGEGSWLTVV.

V and J are TRBV4-1 and TRBJ1-4, with a weak D call TRBD1 (5 bases). V lost 0 bases and J 5 bases, leaving 13 bases between the germline ends. This CDR3 contains 16 residues. Germline V gene sequence: CDR1 MGHRA, CDR2 YSYEKL. The CDR3 sequence: CASSQEADSTNEKLFF. Here the CDR3 DNA reads TGCGCCAGCAGCCAAGAGGCCGACAGTACGAATGAAAAACTGTTTTTT.

As to this clone: A junction end diverges from the germline sequence, so it may reflect a read error. This chain connects TRBV2 to TRBJ2-7; D gene ambiguous. Looked up from germline, CDR1 is SNHLY and CDR2 is FYNNEI. This CDR3 contains 13 residues. The DNA for the CDR3 is TGTGCCAGCAGTGAAGCGCTTGTGGCAGATAACGGATTC. This translates into CASSEALVADNGF.

CDR3 in amino acids: CSVTATISYNEQFF. CDR3 DNA: TGCAGCGTGACTGCCACAATTTCCTACAATGAGCAGTTCTTC. The chain employs TRBV29-1 and TRBJ2-1, with unresolved D. The CDR3 extends over 14 amino acids. V was clipped by 6 bases and J by 1 base, with 13 bases between them. Per germline, CDR1 SQVTM and CDR2 ANQGSEA.

The chain joins TRBV19 to TRBJ2-5; no clear D. Trimming cost V 0 bases and J 7 bases, with 12 bases left between them. CDR3 length: 14 residues. Per the germline V gene, CDR1 is LNHDA and CDR2 is SQIVND (reference sequence). The CDR3 reads CASSIEGRQLTQYF. Written as DNA, the CDR3 is TGTGCCAGTAGTATAGAGGGCCGCCAGCTGACCCAGTACTTC.

The V gene is TRBV15, the J gene TRBJ2-2; maybe TRBD1 (6 bases). CDR3 length: 17 residues. V was pared by 1 base and J by 4 bases, with 16 bases between. In germline, CDR1 is LNHNV, CDR2 YYDKDF (reference sequence). CDR3 in DNA: TGTGCCACCAGCAGAGGCCCGAGGACAGTTGGCACCGGGGAGCTGTTTTTT. Its protein product is CATSRGPRTVGTGELFF.

This chain links TRBV5-1 with TRBJ2-3, with TRBD2 as a possible D gene (6 bases). Germline V gene lookup returns CDR1 SGHRS and CDR2 YFSETQ. The CDR3 has 15 amino acids. Trimming removed 6 bases from V and 3 bases from J, with 17 bases in between. CDR3 nucleotides: TGCGCCAGCAACGGGGACTCCGCGATGACAGATACGCAGTATTTT. This encodes CASNGDSAMTDTQYF. Full variable domain (outside the CDR3, taken from reference TRBV5-1 and TRBJ2-3): KAGVTQTPRYLIKTRGQQVTLSCSPISGHRSVSWYQQTPGQGLQFLFEYFSETQRNKGNFPGRFSGRQFSNSRSEMNVSTLELGDSALYLCASNGDSAMTDTQYFGPGTRLTVL.

This chain links TRBV19 with TRBJ2-1; 10 positions match TRBD2. J lost 6 bases, V lost 10 bases, and 6 bases had no gene match. The CDR3 covers 13 residues. In germline, CDR1 is LNHDA, CDR2 SQIVND (reference sequence). This chain's CDR3 is CATASGSFNEQFF. In DNA, the CDR3 is TGTGCCACCGCTAGCGGGAGTTTCAATGAGCAGTTCTTC.

This clone is a singleton in its sample. The chain employs TRBV3-1 (or the pseudogene TRBV3-2) and TRBJ2-3; D is unresolved. With 2 bases removed from V and 2 bases from J, the gap between germline ends came to 8 bases. CDR3 length: 14 residues. Looked up from germline, CDR1 is LGHDT and CDR2 is YNNKEL (reference sequence). CDR3 DNA sequence: TGTGCCAGCAGCCAAAATCCAGCCACAGATACGCAGTATTTT. The encoded protein is CASSQNPATDTQYF.

The CDR3 nucleotides read TGTGCCAGCAGTGTTATAGCGCGGGGCACAGATACGCAGTATTTT. Residues: CASSVIARGTDTQYF. V gene TRBV28 combines with J gene TRBJ2-3; tentatively, D is TRBD2 (5 bases). The CDR3 sequence is 15 residues long. V lost 5 bases and J 1 base, leaving 13 bases between the germline ends. Germline V lookup: CDR1 MDHEN, CDR2 SYDVKM.

The chain employs TRBV10-3 and TRBJ2-5; 7 bases match TRBD1. The germline CDR1 and CDR2 sequences are ENHRY and SYGVKD. The V segment lost 7 bases and the J segment 2 bases; nucleotides outside the gene matches: 7. This CDR3 spans 14 amino acids. CDR3: CAITMDRSQETQYF. In DNA form, the CDR3 reads TGTGCCATCACCATGGACAGGAGTCAAGAGACCCAGTACTTC.

This clone showed up just once. The rearrangement joins TRBV5-1 to TRBJ2-1; 11 bases map to TRBD2. The CDR3 has 16 residues. V trimming: 0 bases; J trimming: 7 bases; junction bases outside the gene matches: 6. Germline loops: CDR1 SGHRS, CDR2 YFSETQ. The CDR3 nucleotides are TGCGCCAGCAGCTTGGGTACTAGCGGGAGTCTAAATGAGCAGTTCTTC. Translation: CASSLGTSGSLNEQFF. The complete variable domain, with remaining parts taken from reference TRBV5-1 and TRBJ2-1, reads KAGVTQTPRYLIKTRGQQVTLSCSPISGHRSVSWYQQTPGQGLQFLFEYFSETQRNKGNFPGRFSGRQFSNSRSEMNVSTLELGDSALYLCASSLGTSGSLNEQFFGPGTRLTVL.

The CDR3 region is CASSQGIYEQYF. Here the CDR3 DNA reads TGTGCCAGCAGCCAAGGCATCTACGAGCAGTACTTC. The V and J genes are TRBV3-1 (or the pseudogene TRBV3-2) and TRBJ2-7; no clear D. Germline CDR1 and CDR2: LGHDT and YNNKEL (reference sequence). Trimming cost V 1 base and J 3 bases, with 4 bases left between them. The CDR3 length is 12 residues.

V and J are TRBV11-3 and TRBJ2-3, with D tentatively TRBD1 (5 bases). The CDR3 has 16 residues. V shed 5 bases and J shed 0 bases, with 15 bases lying between them. Per the germline V gene, CDR1 is SGHNT and CDR2 is YENEEA. The CDR3 region is CASSPGKSSSTDTQYF. The CDR3 DNA sequence: TGTGCCAGCAGCCCAGGGAAGTCATCTAGCACAGATACGCAGTATTTT.